These T cell receptor beta chains were read from a single sample in a study of cytomegalovirus exposure and HLA in healthy donors. Sequencing used immunoSEQ multiplex PCR; TCRdb keeps in-frame clones, though not all of them. The table lists approximately 90,000 clones, 75% of them singletons. Material for sequencing was PBMCs. Receptors originate from a man in his forties or fifties in good health and CMV-seronegative. Both conserved end residues are part of each CDR3. A D gene is named only where the DNA matches it firmly. The size field is filled for only some rows; it gives once, few, many or a size class.

TRBJ1-5	TRBV29-1	NA	NA	TGCAGCGTTGCCACAGGGAATCAGCCCCAGCATTTT	CSVATGNQPQHF
TRBJ2-7	TRBV9	NA	NA	TGTGCCAGCAGCGTAGGCGATTCGCTCGAGCAGTACTTC	CASSVGDSLEQYF
TRBJ1-5	TRBV15	once	NA	TGTGCCACCCGATGGGGCCGAGGGGGTCAGCCCCAGCATTTT	CATRWGRGGQPQHF
TRBJ2-7	TRBV6-5	NA	TRBD1	TGTGCCAGCAGACGGATGGGACAGGGGGCAAACGAGCAGTACTTC	CASRRMGQGANEQYF
TRBJ2-7	TRBV10-3	NA	TRBD2	TGTGCCATCAGCTCGGGACTAGCGGGAGCGTACGAGCAGTACTTC	CAISSGLAGAYEQYF
TRBJ2-7	TRBV6-1	once	NA	TGTGCCAGCAGTTCTCAACAGTACGAGCAGTACTTC	CASSSQQYEQYF
TRBJ1-5	TRBV11-2	NA	NA	TGTGCCAGCAGCCGGGACATTAGCAATCAGCCCCAGCATTTT	CASSRDISNQPQHF
TRBJ1-5	TRBV27	NA	NA	TGTGCCAGCACCCCCACAGGGTACCATCAGCCCCAGCATTTT	CASTPTGYHQPQHF
TRBJ1-1	TRBV18	NA	NA	TGTGCCAGCTCACCACCCGGACTGACCACTGAAGCTTTCTTT	CASSPPGLTTEAFF
TRBJ2-2	TRBV30	NA	TRBD2	TGTGCCTGGAGCGGGGGGACGGGAGACACCGGGGAGCTGTTTTTT	CAWSGGTGDTGELFF
TRBJ2-5	TRBV6-5	NA	TRBD1	TGTGCCAGCAGTTACCTCGGGACAGGGCTCGAAGAGACCCAGTACTTC	CASSYLGTGLEETQYF
TRBJ2-2	TRBV9	NA	NA	TGTGCCAGCAGCGTTTATGGCCGTCGCACCGGGGAGCTGTTTTTT	CASSVYGRRTGELFF
TRBJ1-2	TRBV9	once	TRBD1	TGTGCCAGCAGCGTAGCCAGCAGGGGGCACTATGGCTACACCTTC	CASSVASRGHYGYTF
TRBJ2-2	TRBV6-6	NA	TRBD2	TGTGCCAGCAGTTACGGTACTAGCGGGAGAACCGGGGAGCTGTTTTTT	CASSYGTSGRTGELFF
TRBJ2-7	TRBV4-1	NA	TRBD2	TGCGCCAGCAGCCAGGGTCGACTAGCGGGAGAACACGAGCAGTACTTC	CASSQGRLAGEHEQYF
TRBJ1-5	TRBV27	NA	NA	TGTGCCAGCAGTTTAACAGGTCAGCCCCAGCATTTT	CASSLTGQPQHF
TRBJ1-1	TRBV6-6	few	TRBD1	TGTGCCAGCAGCAACACAGGGGTAACTGAAGCTTTCTTT	CASSNTGVTEAFF
TRBJ1-3	TRBV19	NA	NA	TGTGCCACCTCTAGGGGTAGTACCTCTGGAAACACCATATATTTT	CATSRGSTSGNTIYF
TRBJ2-3	TRBV29-1	NA	TRBD2	TGCAGCGTCGATGGTCTAGCGGGGGTTCTGGATACGCAGTATTTT	CSVDGLAGVLDTQYF
TRBJ2-2	TRBV28	NA	NA	TGTGCCAGCAGTCCCCCCGCCGGGGAGCTGTTTTTT	CASSPPAGELFF
TRBJ1-1	TRBV28	NA	NA	TGTGCCAGCAGGCAGACAGTAATGAACACTGAAGCTTTCTTT	CASRQTVMNTEAFF
TRBJ1-2	TRBV6-6	NA	TRBD1	TGTGCCAGCAGTTACTCGAGACAGGGAGAGGATGGCTACACCTTC	CASSYSRQGEDGYTF
TRBJ1-2	TRBV18	NA	NA	TGTGCCAGCTCACCAGTATCCAGGGGCTATGGCTACACCTTC	CASSPVSRGYGYTF
TRBJ2-1	TRBV10-3	NA	TRBD2	TGTGCCATCAGTGAGTCTCTGGCGGGAGCCTACAATGAGCAGTTCTTC	CAISESLAGAYNEQFF
TRBJ2-7	TRBV4-1	NA	TRBD2	TGCGCCAGCAGCCAAGAAGTGGGGACTAGAAACGAGCAGTACTTC	CASSQEVGTRNEQYF
TRBJ2-1	TRBV5-6	NA	TRBD1	TGTGCCAGCAGCTTGGGGGTGGGACAGAAATACAATGAGCAGTTCTTC	CASSLGVGQKYNEQFF
TRBJ1-1	TRBV5-1	NA	NA	TGCGCCAGCAGCTTCGGTCCACACAGGGTTGGCACTGAAGCTTTCTTT	CASSFGPHRVGTEAFF
TRBJ2-7	TRBV6-6	NA	NA	TGTGCCAGCAGTTACGAGGGCGGGGCAGGAGTACAGACGTACTTC	CASSYEGGAGVQTYF
TRBJ1-3	TRBV7-8	NA	TRBD1	TGTGCCAGCAGCTTAGCCCCAGGGGGCTCCGGAAACACCATATATTTT	CASSLAPGGSGNTIYF
TRBJ1-2	TRBV9	NA	NA	TGTGCCAGCAGCCCAAACCCGACAGGTACCAGCTATGGCTACACCTTC	CASSPNPTGTSYGYTF
TRBJ1-1	TRBV7-9	NA	TRBD1	TGTGCCTCCAGGGACAGTCTGAACACTGAAGCTTTCTTT	CASRDSLNTEAFF
TRBJ2-2	TRBV30	NA	NA	TGTGCCTGGAGTGTAAACAGGCCGAACACCGGGGAGCTGTTTTTT	CAWSVNRPNTGELFF
TRBJ2-7	TRBV6-1	NA	NA	TGTGCCAGCAGTGAGGCGGGTTCAGGCTACGAGCAGTACTTC	CASSEAGSGYEQYF
TRBJ2-2	TRBV19	NA	NA	TGTGCCAGTAATCGCGGGATGAGAACCGGGGAGCTGTTTTTT	CASNRGMRTGELFF
TRBJ1-4	TRBV5-1	NA	NA	TGCGCCAGCAGCGGCGCAGGGGTGTCAACTAATGAAAAACTGTTTTTT	CASSGAGVSTNEKLFF
TRBJ2-7	TRBV28	once	TRBD2	TGTGCCAGCAGTCTGGGACTAAGCTCCTACGAGCAGTACTTC	CASSLGLSSYEQYF
TRBJ1-6	TRBV2	NA	NA	TGTGCCAGCAGTGAATGGGGCAGTATCTCCTATAATTCACCCCTCCACTTT	CASSEWGSISYNSPLHF
TRBJ2-6	TRBV18	NA	NA	TGTGCCAGCTCACCCCGAGTTCTCTCTGGGGCCAACGTCCTGACTTTC	CASSPRVLSGANVLTF
TRBJ2-5	TRBV7-2	NA	NA	TGTGCCAGCAGTCGACAGCAAGAGACCCAGTACTTC	CASSRQQETQYF
TRBJ1-3	TRBV19	NA	NA	TGTGCCAGTAGTATAGGACTTCACCCTGGAAACACCATATATTTT	CASSIGLHPGNTIYF